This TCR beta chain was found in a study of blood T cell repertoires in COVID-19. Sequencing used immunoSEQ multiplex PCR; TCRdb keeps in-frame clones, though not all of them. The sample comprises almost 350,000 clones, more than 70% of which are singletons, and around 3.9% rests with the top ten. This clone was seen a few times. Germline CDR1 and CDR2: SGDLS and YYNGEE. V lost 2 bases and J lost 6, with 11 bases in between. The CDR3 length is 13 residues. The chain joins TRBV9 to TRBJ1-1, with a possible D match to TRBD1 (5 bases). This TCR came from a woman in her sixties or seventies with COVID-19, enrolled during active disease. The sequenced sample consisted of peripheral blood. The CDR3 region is CASSVFWGAEAFF. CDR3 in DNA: TGTGCCAGCAGCGTGTTCTGGGGGGCTGAAGCTTTCTTT. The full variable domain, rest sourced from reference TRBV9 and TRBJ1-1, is DSGVTQTPKHLITATGQRVTLRCSPRSGDLSVYWYQQSLDQGLQFLIQYYNGEERAKGNILERFSAQQFPDLHSELNLSSLELGDSALYFCASSVFWGAEAFFGQGTRLTVV.